These 7 T cell receptor beta chains were sequenced from one sample in a study of T-cell memory formation after mild COVID-19. MiXCR, run by TCRdb on the 5' RACE reads, gives a single entry per CDR3 protein. The table records 550,000 to 600,000 distinct CDR3 sequences, about 22% of them present only once. Material: PBMCs or a T cell subset sorted from them (not recorded which). The receptors derive from an adult woman who had mild COVID-19 (a few samples of this study predate the infection). Cell type and time point are not known.

This clonotype was observed many times. The gene calls are TRBV6-7 and TRBJ2-7; 13 nucleotides agree with TRBD2. TRBV6-7 is designated an ORF whose function remains uncertain. CDR3 size: 17 residues. Trimming at V came to 11 bases and at J to 6 bases, leaving 19 bases not matched to a gene. CDR3 sequence (DNA): TGTGCCCAACGGAGCGGGACTAGCGGGGCTCCGCCAGGCGAGCAGTACTTC. It codes for CAQRSGTSGAPPGEQYF.

The rearrangement uses TRBV9 and TRBJ1-3; possibly TRBD1 for D (6 bases). V gave up 3 bases and J gave up 4 bases, with 26 bases separating them. The length of the CDR3 is 19 residues. Germline V lookup: CDR1 SGDLS, CDR2 YYNGEE. For the CDR3, the DNA is TGTGCCAGCAGCGCCACACTTCGAAACAGGGACTCTTTAGGAAACACCATATATTTT. It is translated as CASSATLRNRDSLGNTIYF.

V is TRBV2 and J is TRBJ2-5, with TRBD2 identical over 7 bases. Germline CDR1 SNHLY, CDR2 FYNNEI. The CDR3 is made up of 16 amino acids. Losses at the gene ends were 0 bases for V and 4 bases for J; bases not matched to a gene: 8. The CDR3 sequence is CASSEARREGRETQYF. The CDR3 DNA is TGTGCCAGCAGTGAAGCGCGCAGGGAGGGGAGAGAGACCCAGTACTTC.

The chain recombines TRBV15 with TRBJ1-1, with D unresolved. The ends were cut back, 1 base at V and 5 bases at J, with 11 bases in the middle. This CDR3 is 14 amino acids long. Germline V gene lookup returns CDR1 LNHNV and CDR2 YYDKDF (reference sequence). The CDR3 bases are TGTGCCACCAGCAGAGGATATTTGGGAACTGAAGCTTTCTTT. Amino acids: CATSRGYLGTEAFF. Based on the CDR3 plus reference TRBV15 and TRBJ1-1, the full variable domain is DAMVIQNPRYQVTQFGKPVTLSCSQTLNHNVMYWYQQKSSQAPKLLFHYYDKDFNNEADTPDNFQSRRPNTSFCFLDIRSPGLGDTAMYLCATSRGYLGTEAFFGQGTRLTVV.

This clonotype was seen more than once but under ten times. The J gene is TRBJ2-7, the V gene TRBV6-5; 9 nucleotides agree with TRBD1. Looked up from germline, CDR1 is MNHEY and CDR2 is SVGAGI. Germline trimming cut 6 bases from V and 3 bases from J; bases unmatched to any gene: 6. The CDR3 runs to 14 residues. This CDR3 is CASRRQGESYEQYF. In DNA, the CDR3 is TGTGCCAGCAGGCGACAGGGGGAAAGCTACGAGCAGTACTTC.

V is TRBV9 and J is TRBJ1-1; D gene ambiguous. The ends were cut back, 0 bases at V and 8 bases at J, with 8 bases in the middle. The germline CDR1 and CDR2 sequences are SGDLS and YYNGEE. The CDR3 runs to 12 residues. The CDR3 is CASSVVAGEAFF. The CDR3 DNA is TGTGCCAGCAGCGTAGTAGCAGGCGAAGCTTTCTTT.

This clonotype was detected only a few times. Its ends do not fully match the called genes, so a read error is possible. The gene calls are TRBV7-7 and TRBJ2-3; a weak D match, TRBD1 (5 bases). The CDR3 runs to 14 residues. From germline, CDR1 is SSHAT and CDR2 FNYEAQ (reference sequence). CDR3 coding DNA: TGTGCTAGCAGCTTCACAGGCGGCTCGGATACGCAGTATTTT. It specifies CASSFTGGSDTQYF.